This TCR beta chain was sequenced in a study of neurological immune-mediated disorders. Notes on the study in general: Among 34 multiple sclerosis patients, phylogenetic grouping put the repertoires of 18 into a single related-CDR3 cluster, a possible signature. Association of the multiple sclerosis repertoire cluster with clinical or MRI features was not observed for any feature.

Each CDR3 protein is one row after TCRdb ran MiXCR on the 5' RACE reads. Of fewer than 85,000 distinct CDR3 sequences in the sample, 4.8% were seen once. Trimming cost V 3 bases and J 5 bases, with 7 bases left between them. The CDR3 has 13 amino acids. In its sample, this clonotype was seen many times. Its antigen is not known. The source material was PBMCs. The clonotype was recovered from a woman between 65 and 79 years old with multiple sclerosis. The chain has TRBV12-3 or TRBV12-4 and TRBJ2-2; D not resolved. CDR3 nucleotides: TGTGCCAGCAGTTTCCTCGAGACCGGGGAGCTGTTTTTT. Translation gives CASSFLETGELFF.